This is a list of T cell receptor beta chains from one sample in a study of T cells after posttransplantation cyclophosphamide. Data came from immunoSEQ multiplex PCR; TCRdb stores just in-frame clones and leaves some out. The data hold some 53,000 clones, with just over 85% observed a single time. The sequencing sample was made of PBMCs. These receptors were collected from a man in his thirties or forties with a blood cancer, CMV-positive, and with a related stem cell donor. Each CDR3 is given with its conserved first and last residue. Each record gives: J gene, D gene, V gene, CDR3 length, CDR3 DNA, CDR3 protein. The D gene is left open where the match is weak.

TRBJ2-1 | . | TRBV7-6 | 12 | TGTGCCAGCAGCCATACAAACAATGAGCAGTTCTTC | CASSHTNNEQFF
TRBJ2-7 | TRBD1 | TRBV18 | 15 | TGTGCCAGCGCGACGGGACAGGGAATCTCCTACGAGCAGTACTTC | CASATGQGISYEQYF
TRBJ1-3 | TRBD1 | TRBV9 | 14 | TGTGCCAGCAGCGTAGAGACAGGGGCTGGAACCATATATTTT | CASSVETGAGTIYF
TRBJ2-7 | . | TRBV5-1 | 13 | TGCGCCAGCAGCTTGGGCGGCTCCAACGAGCAGTACTTC | CASSLGGSNEQYF
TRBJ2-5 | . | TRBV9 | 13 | TGTGCCAGCAACAGTTTGTCGTCGGAGACCCAGTACTTC | CASNSLSSETQYF
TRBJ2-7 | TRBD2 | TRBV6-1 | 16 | TGTGCCAGCAGTGTGAGTAGCGGGAGTGCTTCGTACGAGCAGTACTTC | CASSVSSGSASYEQYF
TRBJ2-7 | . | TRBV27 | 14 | TGTGCCAGCAGTTTCCGCAGGGGTACCTACGAGCAGTACTTC | CASSFRRGTYEQYF
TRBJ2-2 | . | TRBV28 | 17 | TGTGCCAGCAGTTTAATAGGGGACACCAAGGGAAGCGGGGAGCTGTTTTTT | CASSLIGDTKGSGELFF
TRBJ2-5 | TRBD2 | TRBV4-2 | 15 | TGTGCCAGCAGCCAAGTTGGGGGGGTCCAAGAGACCCAGTACTTC | CASSQVGGVQETQYF
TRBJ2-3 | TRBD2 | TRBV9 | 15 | TGTGCCAGCAGCGAGACTAGCGGAAGCACAGATACGCAGTATTTT | CASSETSGSTDTQYF
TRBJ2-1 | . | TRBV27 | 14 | TGTGCCAGTAGACAGTTTAGCTCCTACAATGAGCAGTTCTTC | CASRQFSSYNEQFF